The table lists the clone carrying this T cell receptor (beta chain) with a few counts. Its specificity is unknown. The data stem from a study of graft-versus-host responses after intestinal transplantation. CDR1 and CDR2 from the germline V gene are SGHDN and FVKESK. Trimming cost V 2 bases and J 4 bases, with 12 bases left between them. The CDR3 consists of 14 residues. Using immunoSEQ multiplex PCR, the repertoire was profiled, and TCRdb retains in-frame clones only, with some absent. The data show some 41,000 clones, 85% to 95% seen once. Study outcomes and limitations: Ileal or blood samples showed some GvH clones first, and such clones were also found in recipient marrow.

The TCR comes from a human patient who received an intestinal transplant, so some T cells may come from the graft donor. The chain combines TRBV14 with TRBJ2-7; either TRBD1 or TRBD2 may fit D (5 bases each). The specimen comprised PBMCs, sampled roughly 780 days after intestinal transplantation. CDR3 in DNA: TGTGCCAGCAGCCAACAGGGACGGAAATACGAGCAGTACTTC. This codes for CASSQQGRKYEQYF. Variable domain in full (rest from reference TRBV14 and TRBJ2-7): EAGVTQFPSHSVIEKGQTVTLRCDPISGHDNLYWYRRVMGKEIKFLLHFVKESKQDESGMPNNRFLAERTGGTYSTLKVQPAELEDSGVYFCASSQQGRKYEQYFGPGTRLTVT.